This T cell receptor (beta chain) was recorded in a study of identical twins. Study-wide results and caveats: Potential partial confounding of zero-insertion analyses by invariant MAIT and iNKT cells was noted.

The CDR3 extends over 15 amino acids. Trimming took 1 base from V and 7 from J, leaving 14 bases between them. The germline V gene has CDR1 LNHNV and CDR2 YYDKDF (reference sequence). MiXCR, run by TCRdb on the 5' RACE reads, gives a single entry per CDR3 protein. The sample has nearly 900,000 distinct CDR3 sequences, around an eighth seen once. This clonotype was seen a few times. The target antigen is unknown. This same sample was also taken into another study, of yellow fever vaccine responses in identical twins. That work states: Reportedly, the T cell response mounted by twins to vaccine seemed partly convergent, partly personalized.

Material for sequencing was PBMCs. The genes are TRBV15 and TRBJ2-1; no reliable D call. The receptor was isolated from a woman aged 18-30 years in good health. The chain's CDR3 is CATSRGAVGSNEQFF. CDR3 nucleotides: TGTGCCACCAGCAGAGGCGCGGTAGGTTCTAATGAGCAGTTCTTC.